The clone carrying this T cell receptor (beta chain) was seen repeatedly, ten times or more. Its antigen is undetermined. Diagnosis of hyperthyroidism was new in patients aged 18 to 65, and its duration was under 2 months. Amplification yielded TCR beta CDR3 regions, with RNA transcripts as the source. The HTBI primer set was used in a first-round RT-PCR of the TCR CDR3. Via MiXCR, TCRdb re-called the multiplex PCR reads, giving one row per CDR3 protein. Here the sample spans 500,000 to 550,000 distinct CDR3 sequences, around 20% being singletons. CDR3 length: 15 residues. V lost 4 bases to trimming and J lost 4 bases; unmatched junction nucleotides: 2. The data are from a study of T cells in Graves' hyperthyroidism and ophthalmopathy. The wider study: Pretreatment peripheral blood was obtained at initial diagnosis.

The study, taken as a whole, reports: Ophthalmopathy prediction by the model preceded onset by a median about 6.3 months.

Material: blood. This chain joins TRBV12-3 or TRBV12-4 and TRBJ1-5; TRBD1 agrees at 12 bases. The receptor was derived from a man aged 18-30 years with Graves' hyperthyroidism. The CDR3 loop reads CASSWGQGANQPQHF. The CDR3, as DNA: TGTGCCAGCAGTTGGGGACAGGGGGCGAATCAGCCCCAGCATTTT.